This TCR beta chain came from a study of OX40 agonist ivuxolimab in advanced cancers. Study-level background: Given to patients was ivuxolimab, an agonistic anti-OX40 (CD134) antibody. Study outcomes and limitations: Both blood CD4+ and CD8+ T cells showed clonal growth by week 6 at 0.1 to 3.0 mg/kg. Expanded clones belonging to CD8+ T cells outnumbered, on average, those of CD4+.

V was shortened by 8 bases and J by 0 bases, with 16 bases between the two germline ends. The CDR3 consists of 16 residues. The V gene's germline CDR1 is MNHNY and CDR2 SVGAGI (reference sequence). This clone appeared once. The target antigen is unknown. Patients were excluded for autoimmune disease history or systemic immunosuppression. Produced via immunoSEQ multiplex PCR; TCRdb's table is partial and in-frame only. The table lists some 66,000 clones, over 60% of them singletons. This sample comprised CD4+ or CD8+ T cells sorted from blood, obtained in a trial of the OX40 agonist ivuxolimab. The genes are TRBV6-6 and TRBJ2-2; a weak D match, TRBD1 (6 bases). The receptor was isolated from an adult with an advanced solid tumor such as melanoma, head and neck, liver or kidney cancer. CDR3 DNA sequence: TGTGCCAGCCGTCCTCCCAAGGGGGCGAACACCGGGGAGCTGTTTTTT. Amino acid sequence: CASRPPKGANTGELFF.